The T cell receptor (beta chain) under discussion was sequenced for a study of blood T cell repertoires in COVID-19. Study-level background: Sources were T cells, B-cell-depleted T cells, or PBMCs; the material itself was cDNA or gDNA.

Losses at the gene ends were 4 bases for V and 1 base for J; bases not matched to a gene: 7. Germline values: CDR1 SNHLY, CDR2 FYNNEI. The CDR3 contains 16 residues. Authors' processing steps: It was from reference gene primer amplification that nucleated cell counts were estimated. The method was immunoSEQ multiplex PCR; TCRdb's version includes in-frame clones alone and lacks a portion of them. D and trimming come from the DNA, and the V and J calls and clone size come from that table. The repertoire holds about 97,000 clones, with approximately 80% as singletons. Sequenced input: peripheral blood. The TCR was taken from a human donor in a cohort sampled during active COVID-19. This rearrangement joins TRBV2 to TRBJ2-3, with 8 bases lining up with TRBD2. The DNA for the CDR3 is TGTGCCAGCAGTGCCCCCGGGCGGGGGGGCACAGATACGCAGTATTTT. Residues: CASSAPGRGGTDTQYF. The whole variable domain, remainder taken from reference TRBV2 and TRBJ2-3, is EPEVTQTPSHQVTQMGQEVILRCVPISNHLYFYWYRQILGQKVEFLVSFYNNEISEKSEIFDDQFSVERPDGSNFTLKIRSTKLEDSAMYFCASSAPGRGGTDTQYFGPGTRLTVL.